The 8 T cell receptor beta chains below come from one sample, sequenced in a study of STAT3 mutations in large granular lymphocyte leukemia. Notes on the study in general: Every T-cell large granular lymphocyte leukemia patient had at least one immunodominant TCR beta clonotype.

Their specific antigens are unknown. TCRdb keeps only in-frame clones here, not all; method: immunoSEQ multiplex PCR. The repertoire holds about 4,000 clones, with more than 75% as singletons. The sample taken for sequencing was peripheral blood mononuclear cells. The receptors shown here come from a boy younger than 18 with T-cell large granular lymphocyte leukemia. Some clones in this sample may be carry-over from other donors' samples.

The chain recombines TRBV13 with TRBJ2-1; D is unresolved. V was cut by 5 bases and J by 5 bases, with 16 bases left in between. Per germline, CDR1 PRHDT and CDR2 FYEKMQ (reference sequence). The length of the CDR3 is 15 residues. In DNA, the CDR3 is TGTGCCAGCAGCAATGGACGACTTCGGGACAATGAGCAGTTCTTC. Translated: CASSNGRLRDNEQFF.

V and J are TRBV5-1 and TRBJ1-2; D remains ambiguous. CDR1 SGHRS and CDR2 YFSETQ come from the germline V gene. The CDR3 has 12 residues. Trimming shortened V by 7 bases and J by 4 bases, and 11 bases separated the two germline ends. The CDR3 is CASREGLYGYTF. For the CDR3, the DNA is TGCGCCAGCCGAGAGGGTCTCTATGGCTACACCTTC.

The chain couples TRBV5-1 to TRBJ2-7; D might be TRBD1 or TRBD2, each matching 6 bases. The V end lost 2 bases, the J end lost 2 bases, and 11 bases lay between the germline ends. The CDR3 runs to 14 residues. Germline-derived CDR1 and CDR2 are SGHRS and YFSETQ. CDR3 sequence (DNA): TGCGCCAGCAGCTTTTCCGGGGGCGCCTACGAGCAGTACTTC. It yields the protein CASSFSGGAYEQYF.

The rearrangement links TRBV5-1 to TRBJ1-2; D not resolved. In germline, CDR1 is SGHRS, CDR2 YFSETQ. V shed 4 bases and J shed 2 bases, with 9 bases lying between them. This CDR3 spans 13 amino acids. DNA of the CDR3: TGCGCCAGCAGCGAGGGTTCGAACTATGGCTACACCTTC. This gives the protein CASSEGSNYGYTF.

The rearrangement links TRBV10-2 to TRBJ1-5; 11 bases are a match to TRBD1. The CDR3 consists of 14 residues. Germline V lookup: CDR1 WSHSY, CDR2 SAAADI. The V gene end was trimmed by 6 bases and the J gene end by 6 bases; junction bases not matched to a gene: 4. The CDR3 is CASRPGQGVQPQHF. The CDR3 DNA is TGCGCCAGCAGGCCGGGACAGGGGGTTCAGCCCCAGCATTTT.

This clone turned up a few times. The V gene is TRBV30, the J gene TRBJ2-7; the D gene is possibly TRBD2 (5 bases). Germline V lookup: CDR1 GTSNPN, CDR2 SVGIG (reference sequence). V was pared by 4 bases and J by 9 bases, with 13 bases between. The length of the CDR3 is 11 residues. CDR3 bases: TGTGCCTGGAATCCGGGGAGCGGGCAGTACTTC. Translating it yields CAWNPGSGQYF.

The chain recombines TRBV9 with TRBJ1-2; D is perhaps TRBD1 (5 bases). V was shortened by 7 bases and J by 3 bases, with 13 bases between the two germline ends. Germline CDR1 and CDR2: SGDLS and YYNGEE. The CDR3 length is 13 residues. The CDR3 reads CASRPGLDYGYTF. Written as DNA, the CDR3 is TGTGCCAGCCGACCGGGGCTAGACTATGGCTACACCTTC.

The genes are TRBV30 and TRBJ2-7; D gene unclear. The CDR3 length is 13 residues. Germline V CDR1 and CDR2: GTSNPN, SVGIG (reference sequence). Between the trimmed V and J ends, which lost 4 bases and 4 bases, there was a span of 14 bases. CDR3 loop: CAWIGSKSYEQYF. In nucleotides, the CDR3 is TGTGCCTGGATAGGGTCCAAGAGTTACGAGCAGTACTTC.